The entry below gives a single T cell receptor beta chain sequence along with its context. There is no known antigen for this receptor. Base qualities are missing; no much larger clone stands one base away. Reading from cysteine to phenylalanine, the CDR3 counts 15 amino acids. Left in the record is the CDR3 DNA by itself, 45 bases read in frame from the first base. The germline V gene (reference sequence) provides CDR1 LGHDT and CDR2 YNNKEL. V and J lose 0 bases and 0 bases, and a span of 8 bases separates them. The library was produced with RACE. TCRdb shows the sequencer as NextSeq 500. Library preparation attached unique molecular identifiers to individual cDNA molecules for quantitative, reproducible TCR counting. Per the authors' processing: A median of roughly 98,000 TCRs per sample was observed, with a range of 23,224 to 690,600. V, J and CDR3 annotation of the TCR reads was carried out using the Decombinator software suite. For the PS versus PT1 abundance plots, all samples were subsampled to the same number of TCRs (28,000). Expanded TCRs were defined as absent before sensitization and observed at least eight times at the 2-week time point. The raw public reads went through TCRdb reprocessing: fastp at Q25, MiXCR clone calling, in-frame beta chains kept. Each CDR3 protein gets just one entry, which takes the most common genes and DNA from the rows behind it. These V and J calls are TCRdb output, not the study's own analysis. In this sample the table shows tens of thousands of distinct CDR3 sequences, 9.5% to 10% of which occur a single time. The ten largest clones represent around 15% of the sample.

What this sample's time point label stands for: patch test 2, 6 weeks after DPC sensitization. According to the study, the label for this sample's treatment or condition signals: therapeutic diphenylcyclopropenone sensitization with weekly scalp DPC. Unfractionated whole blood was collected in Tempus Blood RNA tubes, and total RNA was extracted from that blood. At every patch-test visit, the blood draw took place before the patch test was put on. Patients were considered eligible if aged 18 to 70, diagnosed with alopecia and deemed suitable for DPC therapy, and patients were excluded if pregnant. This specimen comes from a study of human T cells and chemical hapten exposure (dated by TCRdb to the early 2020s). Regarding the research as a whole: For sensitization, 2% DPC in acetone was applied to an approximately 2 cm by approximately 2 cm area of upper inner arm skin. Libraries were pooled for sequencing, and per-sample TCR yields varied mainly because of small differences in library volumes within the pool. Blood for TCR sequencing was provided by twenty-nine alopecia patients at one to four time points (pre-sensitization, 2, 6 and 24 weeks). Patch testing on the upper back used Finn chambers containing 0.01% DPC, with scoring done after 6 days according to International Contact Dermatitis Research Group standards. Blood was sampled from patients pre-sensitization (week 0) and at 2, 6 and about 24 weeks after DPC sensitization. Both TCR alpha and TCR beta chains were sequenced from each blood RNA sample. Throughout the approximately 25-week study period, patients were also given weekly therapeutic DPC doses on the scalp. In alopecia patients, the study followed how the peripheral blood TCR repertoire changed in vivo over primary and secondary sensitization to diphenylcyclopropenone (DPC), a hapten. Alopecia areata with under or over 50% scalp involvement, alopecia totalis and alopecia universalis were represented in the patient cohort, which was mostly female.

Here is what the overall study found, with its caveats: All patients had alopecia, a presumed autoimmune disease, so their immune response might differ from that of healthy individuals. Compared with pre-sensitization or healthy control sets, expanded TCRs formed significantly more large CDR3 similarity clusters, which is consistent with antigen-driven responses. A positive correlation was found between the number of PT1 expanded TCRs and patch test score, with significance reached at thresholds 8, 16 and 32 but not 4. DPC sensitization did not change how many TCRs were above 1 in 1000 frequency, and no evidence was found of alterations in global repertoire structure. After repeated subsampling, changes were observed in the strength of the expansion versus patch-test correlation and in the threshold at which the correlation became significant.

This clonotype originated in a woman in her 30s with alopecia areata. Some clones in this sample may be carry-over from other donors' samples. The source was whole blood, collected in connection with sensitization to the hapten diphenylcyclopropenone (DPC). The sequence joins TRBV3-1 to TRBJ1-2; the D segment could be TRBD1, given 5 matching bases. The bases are TGTGCCAGCAGCCAAGAAGGGGTCCCTAACTATGGCTACACCTTC. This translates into CASSQEGVPNYGYTF.